The TCR beta chain described here comes from a study of cytomegalovirus exposure and HLA in healthy donors. Every donor was a healthy person donating bone marrow. The CDR3 spans 15 residues. The germline gives CDR1 SNHLY, CDR2 FYNNEI. Trimming cost V 4 bases and J 0 bases; bases outside gene matches: 2. With 60 Vbeta and 13 Jbeta primers, the PCR was carried out. Sequencing used immunoSEQ multiplex PCR; TCRdb keeps in-frame clones, though not all of them. The sample yields 90,000 to 100,000 clones, roughly three quarters seen once. The chain has TRBV2 and TRBJ1-3; 8 nucleotides line up with TRBD1. Sample: PBMCs. This clonotype was obtained from a woman in her thirties or forties in good health and CMV-seronegative. CDR3 protein: CASSGGQDSGNTIYF. CDR3 bases: TGTGCCAGCAGTGGGGGACAGGACTCTGGAAACACCATATATTTT. Looking up the rest from reference TRBV2 and TRBJ1-3 gives the full variable domain: EPEVTQTPSHQVTQMGQEVILRCVPISNHLYFYWYRQILGQKVEFLVSFYNNEISEKSEIFDDQFSVERPDGSNFTLKIRSTKLEDSAMYFCASSGGQDSGNTIYFGEGSWLTVV.